This is a list of T cell receptor beta chains from one sample in a study of shared clonotypes between healthy human individuals. Clones were read by immunoSEQ multiplex PCR, and TCRdb kept only the in-frame ones, dropping some. This table holds roughly 650,000 clones, approximately 97% found once. The sequenced sample consisted of naive CD4+ T cells sorted from blood. These receptors all come from a woman in her twenties or thirties in good health. Each CDR3 is given with its conserved first and last residue. D genes are given only for firm matches. Rows may omit the clone size; those that give it use once, few, many or a size class.

>.|.|TRBJ2-7|TRBV29-1
CSVGLGGVGGEQYF
TGCAGCGTGGGTTTAGGCGGAGTAGGAGGTGAGCAGTACTTC
>once|.|TRBJ1-1|TRBV4-1
CASSLDRTVLRTEAFF
TGCGCCAGCAGCCTAGATAGGACAGTATTGCGCACTGAAGCTTTCTTT
>.|TRBD2|TRBJ2-1|TRBV19
CASSVSGGSYNEQFF
TGTGCCAGTAGTGTTTCGGGAGGATCCTACAATGAGCAGTTCTTC
>once|.|TRBJ1-2|TRBV30
CAWSLRGFNGYTF
TGTGCCTGGAGTCTTAGGGGGTTCAATGGCTACACCTTC
>.|TRBD2|TRBJ2-7|TRBV7-9
CASLPGTSAGYEQYF
TGTGCCAGCTTGCCCGGGACTAGCGCTGGGTACGAGCAGTACTTC
>.|TRBD2|TRBJ2-3|TRBV5-8
CASSLALSGVSTDTQYF
TGTGCCAGCAGCTTGGCCCTGAGCGGGGTTAGCACAGATACGCAGTATTTT
>.|.|TRBJ1-1|TRBV18
CASSLRQEGTEAFF
TGTGCCAGCTCACTGAGACAGGAAGGTACTGAAGCTTTCTTT
>.|.|TRBJ1-1|TRBV10-3
CAIKTRETNTEAFF
TGTGCCATCAAAACAAGGGAAACGAACACTGAAGCTTTCTTT
>.|.|TRBJ1-5|TRBV10-3
CAISADSNQPQHF
TGTGCCATCAGTGCAGATAGCAATCAGCCCCAGCATTTT
>.|TRBD1|TRBJ2-7|TRBV5-1
CASSQGTGGQEQYF
TGCGCCAGCAGCCAGGGGACAGGGGGTCAGGAGCAGTACTTC
>.|.|TRBJ2-5|TRBV11-1
CASSLGNPRYQETQYF
TGTGCCAGCAGCTTGGGAAACCCGCGGTATCAAGAGACCCAGTACTTC
>.|.|TRBJ1-3|TRBV28
CASSLGFSGNTIYF
TGTGCCAGCAGTTTGGGGTTCTCTGGAAACACCATATATTTT
>.|.|TRBJ1-4|TRBV19
CASRRGGGEKLFF
TGTGCCAGTCGGCGGGGGGGCGGTGAAAAACTGTTTTTT
>.|TRBD1|TRBJ2-2|TRBV27
CASRNLGQGNTGELFF
TGTGCCAGCAGAAACCTCGGACAGGGGAACACCGGGGAGCTGTTTTTT
>.|TRBD1|TRBJ1-4|TRBV12-5
CASGLFQGASVGEKLFF
TGTGCTAGTGGTTTGTTTCAGGGGGCAAGCGTCGGCGAAAAACTGTTTTTT
>.|TRBD1|TRBJ2-4|TRBV28
CASSSAGQVNIQYF
TGTGCCAGCAGTTCCGCGGGACAGGTAAACATTCAGTACTTC
>.|.|TRBJ2-5|TRBV25-1
CASSDGRNRDQYF
TGTGCCAGCAGTGACGGACGCAATCGGGACCAGTACTTC
>.|TRBD1|TRBJ2-5|TRBV2
CASPGQQWTQETQYF
TGTGCCAGCCCGGGACAGCAGTGGACTCAAGAGACCCAGTACTTC
>.|.|TRBJ1-1|TRBV23-1
CASTALRGWGATEAFF
TGCGCCAGCACCGCCCTCAGGGGTTGGGGAGCCACTGAAGCTTTCTTT
>once|.|TRBJ2-7|TRBV19
CASSRSDYEQYF
TGTGCCAGTAGCAGATCAGACTACGAGCAGTACTTC
>.|.|TRBJ1-1|TRBV6-6
CASSYGGPNTEAFF
TGTGCCAGCAGTTACGGGGGGCCGAACACTGAAGCTTTCTTT
>.|TRBD2|TRBJ2-1|TRBV9
CASSEYLSGHSSYNEQFF
TGTGCCAGCAGCGAATATCTTAGCGGGCACTCCTCCTACAATGAGCAGTTCTTC
>.|.|TRBJ2-4|TRBV5-6
CASSFRAVAKNIQYF
TGTGCCAGCAGCTTTAGGGCGGTTGCCAAAAACATTCAGTACTTC
>.|TRBD2|TRBJ2-1|TRBV9
CASSVELAGTYNEQFF
TGTGCCAGCAGCGTAGAACTAGCGGGAACCTACAATGAGCAGTTCTTC
>once|.|TRBJ1-4|TRBV9
CASSVASSATNEKLFF
TGTGCCAGCAGCGTAGCTTCTTCGGCAACTAATGAAAAACTGTTTTTT
>.|.|TRBJ2-1|TRBV7-8
CASSLAWGRGSGEQFF
TGTGCCAGCAGCTTAGCATGGGGCAGGGGATCAGGTGAGCAGTTCTTC
>.|TRBD2|TRBJ2-1|TRBV11-2
CASSATRASGFSYNEQFF
TGTGCCAGCAGCGCCACCCGGGCTAGCGGCTTCTCCTACAATGAGCAGTTCTTC
>.|.|TRBJ2-1|TRBV7-2
CASSLVRRTYNEQFF
TGTGCCAGCAGCTTAGTCCGGAGGACATACAATGAGCAGTTCTTC